The 7 T cell receptor beta chains presented below share a single source sample, sequenced in a study of T cells in Graves' hyperthyroidism and ophthalmopathy. Template material for amplifying TCR beta CDR3 regions consisted of RNA transcripts. Primed by the HTBI set, a first-round RT-PCR was run on the TCR CDR3. TCRdb passed the multiplex PCR reads through MiXCR, listing each CDR3 protein once. The repertoire has about 400,000 distinct CDR3 sequences, under 15% of them found once; the top ten carry over 25%. Sequencing was carried out using blood. Every receptor here comes from a woman aged 30 to 39 with Graves' hyperthyroidism.

V gene TRBV6-2 or TRBV6-3 combines with J gene TRBJ1-2; D unresolved. CDR3 length: 13 residues. From germline, CDR1 is MNHEY and CDR2 SVGEGT. Trimming shortened V by 7 bases and J by 2 bases, and 11 bases separated the two germline ends. The CDR3 coding sequence is TGTGCCAGCAAACCCAAGGGAAACTATGGCTACACCTTC. This codes for CASKPKGNYGYTF.

This clonotype was seen a handful of times. The genes are TRBV19 and TRBJ2-1; 9 nucleotides agree with TRBD1. The CDR3 extends over 15 amino acids. Germline-derived CDR1 and CDR2 are LNHDA and SQIVND (reference sequence). V shed 6 bases, J shed 7 bases, and the junction held 10 bases outside the gene matches. CDR3 nucleotide sequence: TGTGCCAGTAGGGAGGGGACAGGGATTATGAATGAGCAGTTCTTC. It codes for CASREGTGIMNEQFF.

In this sample, this clonotype turned up many times. The chain combines TRBV3-1 with TRBJ2-3; D gene ambiguous. CDR3 length: 16 amino acids. Germline CDR1 LGHDT, CDR2 YNNKEL (reference sequence). The germline V and J ends were trimmed by 2 bases and 2 bases, with 14 bases remaining between them. CDR3 in amino acids: CASSQTSGRTTDTQYF. CDR3 sequence (DNA): TGTGCCAGCAGCCAAACATCTGGCAGGACCACAGATACGCAGTATTTT.

The chain recombines TRBV11-3 with TRBJ2-1; the match to TRBD2 covers 13 bases. The V segment lost 4 bases and the J segment 13 bases; nucleotides outside the gene matches: 7. Germline assignment: CDR1 SGHNT and CDR2 YENEEA. This CDR3 contains 14 residues. The CDR3 loop reads CASSSRTSGSRQFF. The CDR3 DNA sequence: TGTGCCAGCAGCTCGCGGACTAGCGGGAGCCGCCAGTTCTTC.

A few counts support this clonotype. The gene calls are TRBV9 and TRBJ2-1; TRBD2 is a possible D gene (6 bases). Germline V gene lookup returns CDR1 SGDLS and CDR2 YYNGEE. The V end was cut by 0 bases, the J end by 2 bases, with 9 bases between. CDR3 length: 15 amino acids. The CDR3 is CASSVGTIPYNEQFF. CDR3 DNA: TGTGCCAGCAGCGTAGGGACTATCCCCTACAATGAGCAGTTCTTC. Based on the CDR3 plus reference TRBV9 and TRBJ2-1, the full variable domain is DSGVTQTPKHLITATGQRVTLRCSPRSGDLSVYWYQQSLDQGLQFLIQYYNGEERAKGNILERFSAQQFPDLHSELNLSSLELGDSALYFCASSVGTIPYNEQFFGPGTRLTVL.

The chain is built from TRBV7-3 and TRBJ2-2; D is unclear. Germline values: CDR1 SGHTA, CDR2 FQGTGA. Trimming removed 4 bases at V and 1 base at J, with 4 bases between. The CDR3 covers 13 residues. The CDR3 region has the DNA TGTGCCAGCAGCTCGATGAACACCGGGGAGCTGTTTTTT. Translated: CASSSMNTGELFF.

The chain employs TRBV5-1 and TRBJ2-7; the D is unclear. The germline CDR1 and CDR2 sequences are SGHRS and YFSETQ. There are 13 residues in the CDR3. With 4 bases removed from V and 4 bases from J, the gap between germline ends came to 12 bases. In DNA form, the CDR3 reads TGCGCCAGCAGCAAGTTAGCCGATTACGAGCAGTACTTC. This sequence encodes CASSKLADYEQYF.